The rows below give T cell receptor beta chains drawn from one sample of a study of shared clonotypes between healthy human individuals. The table came from immunoSEQ multiplex PCR; TCRdb's copy has only in-frame clones and leaves some out. Found here are a few hundred thousand clones, around 95% of them singletons; the top ten hold roughly 0.1%. Material: naive CD8+ T cells sorted from blood. These receptors came from a woman under 40 in good health. Both conserved end residues are part of each CDR3. Fields, in order: CDR3 length, V gene, D gene, J gene, clone size, CDR3 protein, CDR3 DNA. A D gene is named only where the DNA matches it firmly. Clone sizes are given selectively: once, few, many, or a class where the clone is expanded.

>16|TRBV4-1|-|TRBJ1-5|once
CASSQRGTGLNQPQHF
TGCGCCAGCAGCCAAAGGGGCACAGGACTCAATCAGCCCCAGCATTTT
>15|TRBV6-5|TRBD2|TRBJ2-1|once
CASSALGEGYNEQFF
TGTGCCAGCAGTGCCCTGGGGGAGGGATACAATGAGCAGTTCTTC
>15|TRBV4-1|TRBD1|TRBJ1-1|-
CASSQYRGVGTEAFF
TGCGCCAGCAGCCAATACAGGGGGGTAGGCACTGAAGCTTTCTTT
>12|TRBV28|-|TRBJ2-7|-
CASSSSRFEQYF
-
>18|TRBV27|TRBD2|TRBJ2-1|-
CASSLQAGAPSSYNEQFF
TGTGCCAGCAGTTTACAAGCGGGAGCCCCAAGCTCCTACAATGAGCAGTTCTTC
>13|TRBV9|-|TRBJ2-1|-
CASSAGFSGEQFF
TGTGCCAGCAGCGCAGGTTTTAGCGGCGAGCAGTTCTTC
>13|TRBV10-1|-|TRBJ2-7|-
CASSETGAGEQYF
TGCGCCAGCAGTGAGACGGGGGCGGGTGAGCAGTACTTC
>16|TRBV6-1|TRBD1|TRBJ2-1|-
CASSEPRDRGTNEQFF
TGTGCCAGCAGTGAGCCACGGGACAGGGGTACAAATGAGCAGTTCTTC
>13|TRBV29-1|-|TRBJ1-5|-
CSVVGQDNQPQHF
TGCAGCGTTGTTGGGCAGGACAATCAGCCCCAGCATTTT
>14|TRBV5-4|-|TRBJ2-7|-
CASSYDGSSYEQYF
TGTGCCAGCAGCTACGACGGGAGCTCCTACGAGCAGTACTTC
>14|TRBV9|-|TRBJ2-3|-
CASSVEGTTDTQYF
TGTGCCAGCAGCGTTGAGGGCACAACAGATACGCAGTATTTT
>18|TRBV2|TRBD1|TRBJ1-5|-
CASSAVGRGIVGNQPQHF
TGTGCCAGCAGTGCGGTCGGCAGGGGGATTGTAGGCAATCAGCCCCAGCATTTT
>16|TRBV4-1|TRBD1|TRBJ1-3|-
CASSPRDRDFRNTIYF
TGCGCCAGCAGCCCCCGGGACAGGGATTTTAGAAACACCATATATTTT
>14|TRBV2|-|TRBJ1-5|-
CASRNRDGNQPQHF
TGTGCCAGTCGAAACAGGGATGGCAATCAGCCCCAGCATTTT
>14|TRBV19|-|TRBJ1-4|once
CASSILAGSRKLFF
TGTGCCAGTAGTATCCTGGCAGGTTCGCGAAAACTGTTTTTT
>16|TRBV27|TRBD1|TRBJ1-2|-
CASSLVGDRGHHGYTF
TGTGCCAGCAGTTTGGTGGGGGACAGGGGGCACCATGGCTACACCTTC
>17|TRBV5-1|TRBD2|TRBJ2-1|once
CASSLGLAGGSYNEQFF
TGCGCCAGCAGCTTGGGCCTAGCGGGAGGTTCCTACAATGAGCAGTTCTTC
>11|TRBV2|TRBD1|TRBJ2-7|-
CASGTGNEQYF
TGTGCCAGCGGGACAGGGAACGAGCAGTACTTC
>17|TRBV5-8|-|TRBJ2-7|-
CASSLARGIAEFYEQYF
TGTGCCAGCAGCTTGGCCCGGGGAATTGCGGAGTTCTACGAGCAGTACTTC
>15|TRBV2|TRBD2|TRBJ2-7|once
CASSEAGTSTYEQYF
TGTGCCAGCAGTGAAGCCGGGACTAGCACGTACGAGCAGTACTTC
>14|TRBV30|-|TRBJ1-1|once
CAWSVLSMNTEAFF
TGTGCCTGGAGTGTACTTTCGATGAACACTGAAGCTTTCTTT
>13|TRBV27|-|TRBJ2-7|-
CASSLGRTYEQYF
TGTGCCAGCAGTTTAGGACGGACCTACGAGCAGTACTTC
>13|TRBV11-2|TRBD1|TRBJ1-1|-
CANPTGDITEAFF
TGTGCCAACCCGACAGGGGATATCACTGAAGCTTTCTTT
>12|TRBV5-4|-|TRBJ2-1|-
CASSLTDNEQFF
TGTGCCAGCAGCTTGACCGACAATGAGCAGTTCTTC
>15|TRBV2|-|TRBJ2-1|-
CASSDRGDLYNEQFF
TGTGCCAGCAGTGATCGAGGGGACTTATACAATGAGCAGTTCTTC
>14|TRBV4-1|-|TRBJ2-2|-
CASSQAMNTGELFF
TGCGCCAGCAGCCAAGCCATGAACACCGGGGAGCTGTTTTTT
>15|TRBV19|TRBD1|TRBJ2-7|-
CASTQGQGSSYEQYF
TGTGCCAGTACCCAGGGACAGGGAAGCTCCTACGAGCAGTACTTC
>15|TRBV30|-|TRBJ1-4|-
CAGHLPGQRNEKLFF
TGTGCCGGACATCTACCCGGACAGAGAAATGAAAAACTGTTTTTT
>15|TRBV11-2|TRBD2|TRBJ2-7|-
CASSLVVSGGYEQYF
TGTGCCAGCAGCTTAGTAGTATCGGGGGGCTACGAGCAGTACTTC
>12|TRBV30|TRBD1|TRBJ2-3|once
CACSGDRPTQYF
TGTGCCTGCAGTGGGGACAGGCCAACGCAGTATTTT
>13|TRBV27|-|TRBJ1-1|few
CASSLLGDTEAFF
TGTGCCAGCAGTTTATTGGGGGACACTGAAGCTTTCTTT
>14|TRBV13|-|TRBJ2-1|-
CASSLESSYNEQFF
TGTGCCAGCAGCTTAGAGAGCTCCTACAATGAGCAGTTCTTC
>14|TRBV28|-|TRBJ2-1|-
CASSFGGTENEQFF
TGTGCCAGCAGTTTTGGGGGTACGGAAAATGAGCAGTTCTTC
>15|TRBV6-1|-|TRBJ2-3|-
CASRPSSTLTDTQYF
TGTGCCAGCAGGCCTAGCTCTACGCTCACAGATACGCAGTATTTT
>12|TRBV30|-|TRBJ2-2|-
CAWSVRSGELFF
TGTGCCTGGAGTGTTCGGAGCGGGGAGCTGTTTTTT
>14|TRBV5-4|TRBD2|TRBJ2-7|-
CASSLEREVGEQYF
TGTGCCAGCAGCTTGGAGCGGGAGGTAGGCGAGCAGTACTTC
>15|TRBV19|TRBD2|TRBJ2-7|-
CASSMGGSGSYEQYF
TGTGCCAGTAGTATGGGGGGGAGCGGGAGTTACGAGCAGTACTTC
>16|TRBV9|TRBD2|TRBJ2-3|-
CASSANLLAGADTQYF
TGTGCCAGCAGCGCCAATCTACTAGCGGGAGCGGATACGCAGTATTTT
>15|TRBV6-1|TRBD2|TRBJ2-7|-
CASSGSSGISYEQYF
TGTGCCAGCAGTGGCTCTAGCGGGATCTCTTACGAGCAGTACTTC
>14|TRBV27|TRBD2|TRBJ2-3|-
CASSAGLAGDTQYF
TGTGCCAGCAGTGCGGGACTAGCAGGAGATACGCAGTATTTT
>13|TRBV28|-|TRBJ1-2|-
CAIEKGDNYGYTF
TGTGCCATCGAGAAGGGGGACAACTATGGCTACACCTTC
>11|TRBV19|TRBD1|TRBJ2-7|-
CASQGDYEQYF
TGTGCCAGCCAGGGGGACTACGAGCAGTACTTC